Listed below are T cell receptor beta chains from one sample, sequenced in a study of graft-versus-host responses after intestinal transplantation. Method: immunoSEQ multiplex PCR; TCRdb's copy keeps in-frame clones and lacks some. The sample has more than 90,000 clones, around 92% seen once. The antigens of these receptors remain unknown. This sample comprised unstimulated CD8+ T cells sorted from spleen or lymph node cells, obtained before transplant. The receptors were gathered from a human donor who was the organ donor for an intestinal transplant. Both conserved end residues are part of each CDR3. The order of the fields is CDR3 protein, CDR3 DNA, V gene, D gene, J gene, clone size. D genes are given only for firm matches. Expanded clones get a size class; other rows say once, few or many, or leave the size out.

CDR3: CATSRYRGANEKLFF
DNA: TGTGCCACCAGCAGATACAGGGGAGCTAATGAAAAACTGTTTTTT
V: TRBV15
D: TRBD1
J: TRBJ1-4
size: -

CDR3: CASSLVQGGAEAFF
DNA: TGTGCCAGCAGCTTGGTTCAGGGAGGCGCTGAAGCTTTCTTT
V: TRBV5-4
D: -
J: TRBJ1-1
size: -

CDR3: CASSLATGSDTQYF
DNA: TGCGCCAGCAGCCTTGCTACTGGGTCGGATACGCAGTATTTT
V: TRBV4-1
D: -
J: TRBJ2-3
size: -

CDR3: CASSYGVEAFF
DNA: TGTGCCAGCAGTTACGGGGTTGAAGCTTTCTTT
V: TRBV6-5
D: -
J: TRBJ1-1
size: -

CDR3: CASSPGTSSYEQYF
DNA: TGTGCCAGCAGCCCCGGGACTAGCTCCTACGAGCAGTACTTC
V: TRBV4-2
D: TRBD2
J: TRBJ2-7
size: -

CDR3: CASRDTGGTEAFF
DNA: TGTGCCAGTAGAGACACAGGGGGCACTGAAGCTTTCTTT
V: TRBV19
D: TRBD1
J: TRBJ1-1
size: -

CDR3: CASSFLSQREASQYF
DNA: TGTGCCAGCAGTTTCCTTAGCCAGCGGGAGGCATCGCAGTATTTT
V: TRBV27
D: TRBD2
J: TRBJ2-3
size: -

CDR3: CASSQGLGMEEQYF
DNA: TGCGCCAGCAGCCAAGGTCTAGGAATGGAGGAGCAGTACTTC
V: TRBV4-3
D: -
J: TRBJ2-7
size: once

CDR3: CASSLAAGGTDTQYF
DNA: TGTGCCAGCAGCTTAGCAGCGGGGGGCACAGATACGCAGTATTTT
V: TRBV11-2
D: TRBD2
J: TRBJ2-3
size: -

CDR3: CASSHLAGGYEQYF
DNA: TGCGCCAGCAGCCACCTCGCGGGTGGCTACGAGCAGTACTTC
V: TRBV4-1
D: -
J: TRBJ2-7
size: once